Shown below are 19 T cell receptor beta chains from a single sample sequenced in a study of blood T cell repertoires in COVID-19. Measured with immunoSEQ multiplex PCR; TCRdb has only the in-frame clones, and not every one. In the table there are 150,000 or so clones, around four fifths of which are singletons. The sample was peripheral blood. The receptor set was obtained from a woman of 80 years or more with acute or convalescent COVID-19.

This clone has just a few counts. V gene TRBV10-3 combines with J gene TRBJ2-5, with D possibly matching TRBD1 (5 bases). This CDR3 has 15 residues. CDR1 and CDR2 from the germline V gene are ENHRY and SYGVKD. V was shortened by 6 bases and J by 2 bases, with 16 bases between the two germline ends. The CDR3 DNA reads TGTGCCATCAGGGCCGACAGCCTAGGTCAAGAGACCCAGTACTTC. Encoded protein: CAIRADSLGQETQYF.

The V gene is TRBV9, the J gene TRBJ2-7; D uncertain. The CDR3 loop spans 14 amino acids. V lost 2 bases to trimming and J lost 6 bases, with 15 bases between them. Germline V gene data show CDR1 as SGDLS and CDR2 as YYNGEE. This CDR3 reads CASSVIPGLGEQYF. The CDR3 nucleotides read TGTGCCAGCAGCGTTATCCCGGGTTTGGGCGAGCAGTACTTC.

This chain joins TRBV29-1 and TRBJ2-7; TRBD1 might be the D (6 bases). The V and J ends lost 5 bases and 0 bases respectively, with 8 bases between them. The CDR3 loop spans 12 amino acids. The germline V gene has CDR1 SQVTM and CDR2 ANQGSEA. The CDR3 here is CSVQGFSYEQYF. Here the CDR3 DNA reads TGCAGCGTTCAGGGGTTCTCCTACGAGCAGTACTTC.

The chain carries TRBV7-2 and TRBJ1-1; no firm D call. V was pared by 5 bases and J by 1 base, with 14 bases between. The CDR3 has 15 residues. CDR1 is SGHTA and CDR2 is FQGNSA in the germline V gene. CDR3 sequence: CASSKGRDSNTEAFF. CDR3 nucleotide sequence: TGTGCCAGCAGCAAAGGGAGGGATTCGAACACTGAAGCTTTCTTT.

The chain employs TRBV9 and TRBJ1-4; TRBD1 might be the D (5 bases). V was clipped by 2 bases and J by 0 bases, with 8 bases between them. The CDR3 contains 15 residues. Germline V gives CDR1 SGDLS, CDR2 YYNGEE. CDR3 sequence (DNA): TGTGCCAGCAGCGTTACAGGCGCAACTAATGAAAAACTGTTTTTT. Translation gives CASSVTGATNEKLFF.

This chain connects TRBV5-1 to TRBJ1-1, with D possibly being TRBD1 (5 bases). Trimming left V 0 bases short and J 2 bases short, with 11 bases between. The germline V gene encodes CDR1 SGHRS and CDR2 YFSETQ. CDR3 length equals 15 residues. The CDR3 here is CASSLVGGGNTEAFF. The CDR3 DNA is TGCGCCAGCAGCTTGGTTGGGGGAGGAAACACTGAAGCTTTCTTT.

The rearrangement joins TRBV18 to TRBJ2-1; 11 nucleotides align to TRBD2. V shed 10 bases, J shed 4 bases, and the junction held 15 bases outside the gene matches. The CDR3 has 17 residues. The germline CDR1 and CDR2 sequences are KGHSH and LQKENI. The CDR3 DNA follows: TGTGCCACCAACCGGGACCTAGCGGGAGGACCTTACAATGAGCAGTTCTTC. Its translation: CATNRDLAGGPYNEQFF.

This rearrangement joins TRBV3-1 (or the pseudogene TRBV3-2) to TRBJ1-2, with 8 bases that match TRBD1. CDR3 length equals 16 residues. Trimming at V came to 4 bases and at J to 6 bases, leaving 13 bases not matched to a gene. Germline V gene sequence: CDR1 LGHDT, CDR2 YNNKEL (reference sequence). For the CDR3, the DNA is TGTGCCAGCAGCCGCAACCTCCTGACAGGGGTAGATGGCTACACCTTC. Its translation is CASSRNLLTGVDGYTF.

The chain links TRBV7-7 to TRBJ2-1; possible D gene TRBD1, 7 bases. V was clipped by 1 base and J by 10 bases, with 11 bases between them. Germline CDR1 reads SSHAT; CDR2 reads FNYEAQ (reference sequence). The CDR3 is 13 amino acids. The CDR3 is CASSLEQGREQFF. The CDR3, as DNA: TGTGCCAGCAGCTTAGAACAGGGGAGGGAGCAGTTCTTC.

This chain connects TRBV29-1 to TRBJ2-7; D gene uncertain. CDR1 is SQVTM and CDR2 is ANQGSEA in the germline V gene. V lost 4 bases and J 5 bases, leaving 9 bases between the germline ends. The CDR3 extends over 11 amino acids. DNA of the CDR3: TGCAGCGTTGGTGGTGGAGACGAGCAGTACTTC. Protein sequence: CSVGGGDEQYF.

The V gene is TRBV12-3 or TRBV12-4, the J gene TRBJ2-7; 11 nucleotides agree with TRBD2. Trimming cost V 8 bases and J 11 bases; bases outside gene matches: 8. This CDR3 contains 12 residues. CDR3 protein: CASSSTSGSKYF. For the CDR3, the DNA is TGTGCCAGCTCCAGCACTAGCGGGAGTAAGTACTTC.

V and J are TRBV7-2 and TRBJ2-7, with D perhaps matching TRBD2 (6 bases). Germline lookup yields CDR1 SGHTA and CDR2 FQGNSA. The CDR3 totals 14 residues. The V end lost 5 bases, the J end lost 2 bases, and 13 bases lay between the germline ends. CDR3 amino acids: CASSPGLPTYEQYF. For the CDR3, the DNA is TGTGCCAGCAGCCCCGGACTACCGACCTACGAGCAGTACTTC.

The chain employs TRBV7-2 and TRBJ2-1; 9 positions agree with TRBD2. The junction had 15 bases not matched to a gene; V was cut back by 5 bases and J by 7 bases. The germline V gene encodes CDR1 SGHTA and CDR2 FQGNSA. The CDR3 is 17 amino acids. The CDR3 region is CASSPRGAGGFQNEQFF. CDR3 nucleotide sequence: TGTGCCAGCAGCCCGCGGGGGGCGGGAGGGTTTCAAAATGAGCAGTTCTTC. The full variable domain, with the rest looked up from reference TRBV7-2 and TRBJ2-1, is GAGVSQSPSNKVTEKGKDVELRCDPISGHTALYWYRQSLGQGLEFLIYFQGNSAPDKSGLPSDRFSAERTGGSVSTLTIQRTQQEDSAVYLCASSPRGAGGFQNEQFFGPGTRLTVL.

The CDR3 loop reads CARGTGTPIGQPQHF. The CDR3, as DNA: TGTGCCAGGGGAACCGGGACTCCCATAGGTCAGCCCCAGCATTTT. The chain uses TRBV19 and TRBJ1-5; D might be TRBD1 (5 bases). Germline V lookup: CDR1 LNHDA, CDR2 SQIVND (reference sequence). The CDR3 loop spans 15 amino acids. V lost 9 bases, J lost 6 bases, and 21 bases lay in between.

V usage is TRBV18 and J usage is TRBJ1-1, with D possibly matching TRBD1 (5 bases). Germline CDR1 and CDR2: KGHSH and LQKENI. The germline V and J ends were trimmed by 5 bases and 1 base, with 17 bases remaining between them. The CDR3 consists of 16 residues. CDR3 residues: CASSFLVGRENTEAFF. CDR3 nucleotides: TGTGCCAGCTCATTCCTCGTGGGCAGGGAGAACACTGAAGCTTTCTTT. The full variable domain, completed using reference TRBV18 and TRBJ1-1, is NAGVMQNPRHLVRRRGQEARLRCSPMKGHSHVYWYRQLPEEGLKFMVYLQKENIIDESGMPKERFSAEFPKEGPSILRIQQVVRGDSAAYFCASSFLVGRENTEAFFGQGTRLTVV.

This clone came up a few times. The DNA of the CDR3 is TGTGCCAGCTCACCACCTGGGGCGGGGAAGACCCAGTACTTC. It is translated as CASSPPGAGKTQYF. J is TRBJ2-5 and V is TRBV18, with D perhaps TRBD2 (6 bases). The CDR3 has 14 amino acids. The V gene lost 0 bases and the J gene lost 6 bases, with 11 bases spanning the gap. Germline assignment: CDR1 KGHSH and CDR2 LQKENI. Drawing the rest from reference TRBV18 and TRBJ2-5, the complete variable domain is NAGVMQNPRHLVRRRGQEARLRCSPMKGHSHVYWYRQLPEEGLKFMVYLQKENIIDESGMPKERFSAEFPKEGPSILRIQQVVRGDSAAYFCASSPPGAGKTQYFGPGTRLLVL.

This clone has just one count. This CDR3 reads CASSLGGRKNTEAFF. Written as DNA, the CDR3 is TGTGCCAGCAGCTTAGGGGGCAGAAAGAACACTGAAGCTTTCTTT. This chain uses TRBV11-3 with TRBJ1-1, with D possibly being TRBD1 (5 bases). V gave up 1 base and J gave up 1 base, with 10 bases separating them. The CDR3 extends over 15 amino acids. Germline CDR1 and CDR2: SGHNT and YENEEA.

The chain links TRBV7-9 to TRBJ1-1; TRBD1 agrees at 7 bases. The CDR3 runs 16 residues. Per germline, CDR1 SEHNR and CDR2 FQNEAQ (reference sequence). V dropped 1 base and J dropped 1; count of bases not matched to a gene: 6. The CDR3 region has the DNA TGTGCCAGCAGCTTAGGCCACAGGGGAAGGAACACTGAAGCTTTCTTT. This sequence encodes CASSLGHRGRNTEAFF. The whole variable domain, filled in from reference TRBV7-9 and TRBJ1-1, reads DTGVSQNPRHKITKRGQNVTFRCDPISEHNRLYWYRQTLGQGPEFLTYFQNEAQLEKSRLLSDRFSAERPKGSFSTLEIQRTEQGDSAMYLCASSLGHRGRNTEAFFGQGTRLTVV.

Only a few counts were recorded for this clone. In DNA, the CDR3 is TGCGCCAGCAGCTTGCGGTTCTCCTACGAGCAGTACTTC. It translates to CASSLRFSYEQYF. The V and J genes are TRBV5-1 and TRBJ2-7; D gene ambiguous. V gave up 1 base and J gave up 0 bases, with 5 bases separating them. This CDR3 has 13 residues. Per germline, CDR1 SGHRS and CDR2 YFSETQ.